These 21 T cell receptor beta chains share one sample of origin, sequenced in a study of chemoradiotherapy in HPV16-positive cancers. Repertoires were generated with immunoSEQ multiplex PCR, while TCRdb's copy carries only in-frame clones and drops some. The sample lists some 22,000 clones; roughly 84% were seen once. The sequenced sample was blood, obtained from a patient who underwent chemoradiotherapy. These receptors all come from a human donor with HPV-associated anogenital cancer.

V is TRBV5-6 and J is TRBJ2-3; 8 nucleotides line up with TRBD2. Germline V gene lookup returns CDR1 SGHDT and CDR2 YYEEEE. Trimming took 1 base from V and 6 from J; bases not matched to a gene: 10. The CDR3 extends over 16 amino acids. The CDR3 sequence is CASSLKDGRAGDTQYF. As DNA, the CDR3 is TGTGCCAGCAGCTTGAAAGACGGGAGGGCCGGGGATACGCAGTATTTT.

The rearrangement links TRBV13 to TRBJ1-6; TRBD1 might be the D (5 bases). The germline gives CDR1 PRHDT, CDR2 FYEKMQ (reference sequence). Trimming cost V 0 bases and J 7 bases, with 10 bases left between them. The CDR3 has 15 amino acids. CDR3 in DNA: TGTGCCAGCAGCTTAGGGGGGACTAGGAATTCACCCCTCCACTTT. It specifies CASSLGGTRNSPLHF. The variable domain in full, with the rest retrieved from reference TRBV13 and TRBJ1-6, is AAGVIQSPRHLIKEKRETATLKCYPIPRHDTVYWYQQGPGQDPQFLISFYEKMQSDKGSIPDRFSAQQFSDYHSELNMSSLELGDSALYFCASSLGGTRNSPLHFGNGTRLTVT.

This clone was counted once. V and J are TRBV7-8 and TRBJ2-3, with 16 bases aligning to TRBD2. This CDR3 spans 18 amino acids. V lost 8 bases, J lost 0 bases, and 8 bases stayed unmatched. Germline V CDR1 and CDR2: SGHVS, FQNEAQ. Written as DNA, the CDR3 is TGTGCCAGCCTACCGGGACTAGCGGGGGGGCGGAGCACAGATACGCAGTATTTT. This sequence encodes CASLPGLAGGRSTDTQYF.

The V call is TRBV11-1, the J call TRBJ2-1; TRBD1 is a possible D gene (6 bases). CDR3 length: 13 residues. Germline CDR1 SGHAT, CDR2 FQDESV (reference sequence). Trimming removed 11 bases from V and 6 bases from J, with 17 bases in between. In nucleotides, the CDR3 is TGTGCCGAATCAGGGGACGAGGGCAATGAGCAGTTCTTC. Amino acid sequence: CAESGDEGNEQFF.

The gene calls are TRBV19 and TRBJ1-4; D gene unclear. The CDR3 has 18 residues. With 3 bases removed from V and 0 bases from J, the gap between germline ends came to 17 bases. Looked up from germline, CDR1 is LNHDA and CDR2 is SQIVND (reference sequence). Here the CDR3 DNA reads TGTGCCAGTAGTATTGTTCGGACTTTCGAAGCAACTAATGAAAAACTGTTTTTT. Translation gives CASSIVRTFEATNEKLFF. The full variable domain, its missing parts supplied by reference TRBV19 and TRBJ1-4, is DGGITQSPKYLFRKEGQNVTLSCEQNLNHDAMYWYRQDPGQGLRLIYYSQIVNDFQKGDIAEGYSVSREKKESFPLTVTSAQKNPTAFYLCASSIVRTFEATNEKLFFGSGTQLSVL.

This rearrangement joins TRBV15 to TRBJ1-5; D gene unclear. This CDR3 is built from 15 residues. Germline V gene sequence: CDR1 LNHNV, CDR2 YYDKDF (reference sequence). The ends were cut back, 1 base at V and 4 bases at J, with 11 bases in the middle. DNA for the CDR3: TGTGCCACCAGCAGAGGGGCATCCAGGAATCAGCCCCAGCATTTT. Translation gives CATSRGASRNQPQHF.

The rearrangement links TRBV6-6 to TRBJ1-2, with TRBD1 as a possible D gene (5 bases). Germline lookup yields CDR1 MNHNY and CDR2 SVGAGI (reference sequence). Trimming stripped 0 bases from V and 8 bases from J, with 10 bases between. There are 13 residues in the CDR3. The CDR3 sequence is CASSYSGGDGYTF. The CDR3 DNA reads as TGTGCCAGCAGTTACTCGGGGGGTGACGGCTACACCTTC.

V usage is TRBV2 and J usage is TRBJ1-1; 7 bases align to TRBD1. Germline CDR1 reads SNHLY; CDR2 reads FYNNEI. Trimming removed 6 bases from V and 0 bases from J; junction bases left unmatched: 1. This CDR3 spans 13 amino acids. The CDR3 protein is CASRGQMNTEAFF. CDR3 sequence (DNA): TGTGCCAGCAGGGGACAGATGAACACTGAAGCTTTCTTT. The full variable domain, its missing parts supplied by reference TRBV2 and TRBJ1-1, is EPEVTQTPSHQVTQMGQEVILRCVPISNHLYFYWYRQILGQKVEFLVSFYNNEISEKSEIFDDQFSVERPDGSNFTLKIRSTKLEDSAMYFCASRGQMNTEAFFGQGTRLTVV.

This chain uses TRBV7-2 with TRBJ1-2; possible D gene TRBD1, 5 bases. The CDR3 is made up of 14 amino acids. Trimming cost V 1 base and J 4 bases, with 10 bases left between them. Germline values: CDR1 SGHTA, CDR2 FQGNSA. In DNA, the CDR3 is TGTGCCAGCAGCTTAGAGGTGCAGGGCTATGGCTACACCTTC. The encoded protein is CASSLEVQGYGYTF.

The rearrangement links TRBV14 to TRBJ2-5; 14 bases match TRBD2. Germline-derived CDR1 and CDR2 are SGHDN and FVKESK. CDR3 size: 15 residues. The junction had 6 bases not matched to a gene; V was cut back by 3 bases and J by 9 bases. In nucleotides, the CDR3 is TGTGCCAGCAGCCAGGGGGGACTAGCGGGAGTACCCCAGTACTTC. It translates to CASSQGGLAGVPQYF.

This clone was seen a few times. The J gene is TRBJ1-5, the V gene TRBV19, with 8 bases identical to TRBD1. The CDR3 contains 18 residues. After removal of 1 base from V and 3 bases from J, the junction contained 11 bases not matched to a gene. The germline V gene has CDR1 LNHDA and CDR2 SQIVND (reference sequence). The CDR3 DNA reads TGTGCCAGTAGTATAGGAGCGGGCAGGGGGCATCTCAATCAGCCCCAGCATTTT. It specifies CASSIGAGRGHLNQPQHF.

The chain carries TRBV7-2 and TRBJ2-3, with D perhaps matching TRBD2 (5 bases). Germline values: CDR1 SGHTA, CDR2 FQGNSA. V gave up 1 base and J gave up 0 bases, with 11 bases separating them. The CDR3 loop spans 16 amino acids. The CDR3 here is CASSLDQAVSTDTQYF. CDR3 DNA sequence: TGTGCCAGCAGCTTAGATCAAGCGGTTAGCACAGATACGCAGTATTTT.

The chain joins TRBV28 to TRBJ2-5, with 7 bases lining up with TRBD2. The J call may be wrong; the DNA end is better matched by TRBJ2-7. Germline V gene sequence: CDR1 MDHEN, CDR2 SYDVKM. The CDR3 consists of 14 residues. The CDR3 DNA follows: TGTGCCAGCAGTGTCCAGGGAGGGTCCTACGAGCAGTACTTC. This translates into CASSVQGGSYEQYF.

The J gene is TRBJ2-3, the V gene TRBV5-3; the match to TRBD1 covers 7 bases. TRBV5-3 falls under the ORF class, with uncertain function. The CDR3 length is 17 residues. Losses at the gene ends were 0 bases for V and 2 bases for J; bases not matched to a gene: 9. CDR3 sequence: CARSLGPHRGDTDTQYF. In DNA form, the CDR3 reads TGTGCCAGAAGCTTGGGACCTCACAGGGGAGACACAGATACGCAGTATTTT.

This chain connects TRBV15 to TRBJ2-1; TRBD2 matches 12 bases. Germline-derived CDR1 and CDR2 are LNHNV and YYDKDF (reference sequence). This CDR3 spans 15 amino acids. V lost 2 bases to trimming and J lost 7 bases; unmatched junction nucleotides: 3. CDR3 DNA: TGTGCCACCAGCAGACCTAGCGGGAGGGCAAATGAGCAGTTCTTC. Protein sequence: CATSRPSGRANEQFF.

This chain connects TRBV5-4 to TRBJ2-2; 9 bases match TRBD1. Germline V gene data show CDR1 as SGHNT and CDR2 as YYREEE (reference sequence). The CDR3 covers 15 residues. The trim removed 4 bases at V and 4 bases at J, leaving 5 bases unmatched. CDR3 sequence (DNA): TGTGCCAGCAGCCGGGACAGGGAAGGCACCGGGGAGCTGTTTTTT. This encodes CASSRDREGTGELFF. Complete variable domain (other parts from reference TRBV5-4 and TRBJ2-2): ETGVTQSPTHLIKTRGQQVTLRCSSQSGHNTVSWYQQALGQGPQFIFQYYREEENGRGNFPPRFSGLQFPNYSSELNVNALELDDSALYLCASSRDREGTGELFFGEGSRLTVL.

This clone was observed a single time. This chain uses TRBV7-3 with TRBJ2-3; 7 bases are a match to TRBD2. The germline gives CDR1 SGHTA, CDR2 FQGTGA. After removal of 5 bases from V and 9 bases from J, the junction contained 14 bases not matched to a gene. CDR3 length equals 15 residues. CDR3 sequence: CASSLTRTRGSTQYF. As DNA, the CDR3 is TGTGCCAGCAGCCTTACCAGGACTAGAGGTAGCACGCAGTATTTT. Together with reference TRBV7-3 and TRBJ2-3, the CDR3 gives the full variable domain: GAGVSQTPSNKVTEKGKYVELRCDPISGHTALYWYRQSLGQGPEFLIYFQGTGAADDSGLPNDRFFAVRPEGSVSTLKIQRTERGDSAVYLCASSLTRTRGSTQYFGPGTRLTVL.

The rearrangement joins TRBV18 to TRBJ2-5, with 8 bases fitting TRBD1. The DNA end is a closer match to TRBJ2-7, so the J assignment may be wrong. In germline, CDR1 is KGHSH, CDR2 LQKENI. This CDR3 comprises 14 residues. Here the CDR3 DNA reads TGTGCCAGCCGGACCGGACAGGGCGACTACGAGCAGTACTTC. Its protein product is CASRTGQGDYEQYF.

V is TRBV15 and J is TRBJ1-1; 7 nucleotides align to TRBD1. V trimming: 3 bases; J trimming: 6 bases; junction bases outside the gene matches: 7. Germline V gene data show CDR1 as LNHNV and CDR2 as YYDKDF (reference sequence). This CDR3 region has 14 residues. The CDR3 sequence is CATSSDREPPEAFF. For the CDR3, the DNA is TGTGCCACCAGCAGCGACAGGGAGCCTCCTGAAGCTTTCTTT.

This clone was observed a single time. The chain uses TRBV19 and TRBJ1-1; D is unclear. Looked up from germline, CDR1 is LNHDA and CDR2 is SQIVND (reference sequence). The CDR3 is 15 residues long. V was cut by 2 bases and J by 0 bases, with 10 bases left in between. CDR3 DNA sequence: TGTGCCAGTAGTATATACGCGCAGTTGAACACTGAAGCTTTCTTT. It specifies CASSIYAQLNTEAFF.

The rearrangement joins TRBV6-5 to TRBJ1-1, with a weak D call TRBD1 (5 bases). The V end lost 2 bases, the J end lost 5 bases, and 12 bases lay between the germline ends. The CDR3 consists of 14 residues. CDR1 is MNHEY and CDR2 is SVGAGI in the germline V gene. CDR3 sequence reads: CASSYGQGRTEAFF. CDR3 sequence (DNA): TGTGCCAGCAGTTACGGTCAGGGCCGGACTGAAGCTTTCTTT.